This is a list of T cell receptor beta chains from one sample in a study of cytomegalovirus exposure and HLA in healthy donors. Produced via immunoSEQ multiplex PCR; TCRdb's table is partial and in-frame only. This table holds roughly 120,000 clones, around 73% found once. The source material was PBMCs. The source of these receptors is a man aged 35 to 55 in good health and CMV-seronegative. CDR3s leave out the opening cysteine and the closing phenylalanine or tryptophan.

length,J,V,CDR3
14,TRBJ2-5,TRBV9,ASSEQGQGALETQY
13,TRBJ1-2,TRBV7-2,ASSFRTGGFYGYT
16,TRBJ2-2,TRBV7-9,ASSSPTSGGLNTGELF
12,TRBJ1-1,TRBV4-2,ASSQEGGQRRAF
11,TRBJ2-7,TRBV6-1,ASSRSRGYEQY
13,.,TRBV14,ASSQTGTGIYEQY
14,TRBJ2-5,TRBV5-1,ASSSQNPGLAETQY
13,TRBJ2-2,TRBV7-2,ASRAGPRSGGELF
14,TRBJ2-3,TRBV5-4,ASSLPSGGALDTQY
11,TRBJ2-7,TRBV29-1,SVSGGSSYEQY
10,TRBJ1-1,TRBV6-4,ASSNGTQKMP
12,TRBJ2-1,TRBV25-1,ASSEHYFPNEQF
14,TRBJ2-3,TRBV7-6,ASSPKRGAGSDTQY
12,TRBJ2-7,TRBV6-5,ASSYSWTRYEQY
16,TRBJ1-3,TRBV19,ASSIRPRTGGQGSTIY
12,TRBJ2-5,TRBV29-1,SVEGDRGRETQY
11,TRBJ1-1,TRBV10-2,ASVGGGNTEAF
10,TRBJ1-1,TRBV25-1,ASYGGGREAF
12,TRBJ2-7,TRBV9,ASSVGGTAREQY
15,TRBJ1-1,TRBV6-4,ASSDSPWDRAYTEAF
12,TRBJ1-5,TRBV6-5,ASRFSGGTQPQH
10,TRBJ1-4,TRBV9,ASSVDDRVLF
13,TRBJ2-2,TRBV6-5,ASRPGTANTGELF
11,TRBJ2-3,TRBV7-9,ASSPEGGTTQY
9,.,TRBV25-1,ASTTGHEQY
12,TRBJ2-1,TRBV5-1,ASSPAEGGNEQF
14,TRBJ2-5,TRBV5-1,ASSPGLAGGRETQY
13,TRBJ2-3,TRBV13,ASSLRTGTTDTQY
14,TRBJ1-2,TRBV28,ASSLGGRILNYGYT
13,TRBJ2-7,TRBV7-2,ASSERGGPPYEQY
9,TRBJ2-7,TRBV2,ASRETNEQY
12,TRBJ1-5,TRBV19,ASNYRGDNQPQH
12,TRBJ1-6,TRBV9,ASSVDGGNSPLH
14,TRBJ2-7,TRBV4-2,ASSQGGLARSYEQY
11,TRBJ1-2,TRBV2,ASGPRAFYGYT
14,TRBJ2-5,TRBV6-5,ASSYNDRGRRETQY
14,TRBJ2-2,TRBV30,AWNGPREGNTGELF
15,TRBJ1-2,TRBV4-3,ASSQDGGGAGNYGYT
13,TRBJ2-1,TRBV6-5,ASSYRDRGSYEQF
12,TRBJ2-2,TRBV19,ASSFQQGTGELF
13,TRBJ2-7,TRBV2,ASSEEVPASYEQY
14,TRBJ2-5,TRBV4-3,ASSQDGTSVKETQY
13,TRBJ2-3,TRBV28,ASSLPGGGTDTQY
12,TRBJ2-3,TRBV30,AWSPIGGTDTQY
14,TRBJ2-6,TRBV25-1,ASTKQGFAGANVLT
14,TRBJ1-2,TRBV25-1,ASSESRDRGRYGYT
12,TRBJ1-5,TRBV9,ASSSDRGNQPQH
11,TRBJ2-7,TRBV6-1,ASSEMTGNGQY